This TCR beta chain came from a study of blood T cell repertoires in COVID-19. For the study at large: Donors in the United States, Italy and Spain gave samples during acute or convalescent COVID-19. Sources were T cells, B-cell-depleted T cells, or PBMCs; the material itself was cDNA or gDNA.

The authors' processing: Researchers report that nucleated cell counts were estimated from reference gene primer amplification. Method: immunoSEQ multiplex PCR; TCRdb's copy keeps in-frame clones and lacks some. D and trimming come from the DNA, and the V and J calls and clone size come from that table. In the table there are about 110,000 clones, approximately 70% of which are singletons. The sample taken for sequencing was peripheral blood. The clonotype was recovered from a man at least 80 years old with acute or convalescent COVID-19.

In DNA form, the CDR3 reads TGTGCCAGCAGGGGAGCTCTACTTTCCTACAATGAGCAGTTCTTC. Amino acids: CASRGALLSYNEQFF. The genes are TRBV2 and TRBJ2-1; possible D gene TRBD2, 5 bases. Germline assignment: CDR1 SNHLY and CDR2 FYNNEI. V lost 6 bases and J 1 base, leaving 13 bases between the germline ends. The CDR3 has 15 residues.